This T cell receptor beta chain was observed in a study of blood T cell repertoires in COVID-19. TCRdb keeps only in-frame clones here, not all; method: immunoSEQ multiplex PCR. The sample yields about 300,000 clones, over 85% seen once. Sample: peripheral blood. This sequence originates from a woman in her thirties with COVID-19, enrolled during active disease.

CDR3 residues: CASRLTEVSNQPQHF. The CDR3, as DNA: TGTGCCAGCAGATTGACAGAAGTTAGCAATCAGCCCCAGCATTTT. This chain links TRBV6-5 with TRBJ1-5; TRBD1 is a possible D gene (5 bases). CDR3 size: 15 residues. The V end was cut by 6 bases, the J end by 0 bases, with 12 bases between. CDR1 MNHEY and CDR2 SVGAGI come from the germline V gene.